The 15 T cell receptor beta chains listed next were all sequenced from one sample in a study of beta chain features in type 1 diabetes. Overall study results and limits: TCRB CDR3s were moderately but significantly shorter in Type 1 diabetes patients in all four CD4+ subsets.

TCRB transcripts that were expressed got sequenced, as all of the isolated RNA had been reverse transcribed. Measured with immunoSEQ multiplex PCR; TCRdb has only the in-frame clones, and not every one. The data contain 310,000 or so clones, roughly 8.8% of them singletons. Their antigens remain unidentified. Material for sequencing was central memory CD4+ T cells from blood. The receptors were sampled from a young man with type 1 diabetes.

This clone was picked up a small number of times. The chain recombines TRBV11-2 with TRBJ1-1; D might be TRBD1 (5 bases). V was trimmed by 3 bases and J by 5 bases, leaving 19 bases between them. Germline CDR1 reads SGHAT; CDR2 reads FQNNGV. This CDR3 has 16 residues. Here the CDR3 reads CASSFAARGGWTEAFF. CDR3 DNA sequence: TGTGCCAGCAGCTTCGCCGCAAGGGGCGGATGGACTGAAGCTTTCTTT.

Of note for this clone: A read error is likely here: a far larger clone is one base away. The chain couples TRBV2 to TRBJ1-2; D unclear. The CDR3 totals 14 residues. Trimming shortened V by 0 bases and J by 8 bases, and 13 bases separated the two germline ends. Germline V gene sequence: CDR1 SNHLY, CDR2 FYNNEI. The CDR3, as DNA: TGTGCCAGCAGTGAAGCGCGGCCGCGCGGGGGCTACACCTTC. It yields the protein CASSEARPRGGYTF.

V is TRBV2 and J is TRBJ1-1; 7 nucleotides agree with TRBD1. The CDR3 runs to 13 residues. Per germline, CDR1 SNHLY and CDR2 FYNNEI. The trim removed 6 bases at V and 1 base at J, leaving 2 bases unmatched. CDR3 nucleotides: TGTGCCAGCAGCAGGGACAGGAACACTGAAGCTTTCTTT. This gives the protein CASSRDRNTEAFF. Full variable domain (outside the CDR3, taken from reference TRBV2 and TRBJ1-1): EPEVTQTPSHQVTQMGQEVILRCVPISNHLYFYWYRQILGQKVEFLVSFYNNEISEKSEIFDDQFSVERPDGSNFTLKIRSTKLEDSAMYFCASSRDRNTEAFFGQGTRLTVV.

This rearrangement joins TRBV9 to TRBJ1-6; TRBD1 matches 9 bases. V lost 2 bases and J lost 5; bases outside the gene matches: 5. The germline V gene encodes CDR1 SGDLS and CDR2 YYNGEE. The CDR3 is 16 amino acids. This chain's CDR3 is CASSVGQGMDNSPLHF. The DNA for the CDR3 is TGTGCCAGCAGCGTGGGACAGGGAATGGATAATTCACCCCTCCACTTT.

The J gene is TRBJ2-5, the V gene TRBV29-1; 8 bases align to TRBD2. Germline V gene sequence: CDR1 SQVTM, CDR2 ANQGSEA. The CDR3 is 12 residues long. J was trimmed by 5 bases and V by 6 bases; bases with no gene match: 5. CDR3 nucleotide sequence: TGCAGCGTAGCTAGCGGGCGTGAGACCCAGTACTTC. Encoded protein: CSVASGRETQYF.

The chain links TRBV7-9 to TRBJ2-5; TRBD2 agrees at 13 bases. Looked up from germline, CDR1 is SEHNR and CDR2 is FQNEAQ (reference sequence). This CDR3 is built from 16 residues. Trimming removed 5 bases from V and 4 bases from J; junction bases left unmatched: 7. The CDR3: CASSTGLAGAVETQYF. DNA for the CDR3: TGTGCCAGCAGCACTGGACTAGCGGGGGCGGTAGAGACCCAGTACTTC.

The genes are TRBV4-1 and TRBJ2-3; no clear D gene. In germline, CDR1 is MGHRA, CDR2 YSYEKL. Trimming took off 0 bases at V and 2 bases at J, with 9 bases between the two ends. The CDR3 runs to 15 residues. CDR3 region: CASSQDSVSTDTQYF. The CDR3 nucleotides read TGCGCCAGCAGCCAAGATTCGGTGTCCACAGATACGCAGTATTTT.

This clone was seen only a few times. The V and J genes are TRBV14 and TRBJ1-4; D is uncertain. The V end was cut by 7 bases, the J end by 2 bases, with 17 bases between. The germline gives CDR1 SGHDN, CDR2 FVKESK. The CDR3 consists of 16 residues. CDR3 nucleotide sequence: TGTGCCAGCAACCATGGGTCGTTGGGGACTAATGAAAAACTGTTTTTT. Residues: CASNHGSLGTNEKLFF.

This chain links TRBV6-6 with TRBJ2-1, with unresolved D. V dropped 6 bases and J dropped 6 bases, with 12 bases sitting between them. CDR3 length equals 13 residues. Germline loops: CDR1 MNHNY, CDR2 SVGAGI (reference sequence). The CDR3 reads CASSKFDVNEQFF. CDR3 nucleotides: TGTGCCAGCAGCAAATTCGACGTCAATGAGCAGTTCTTC.

The chain couples TRBV6-6 to TRBJ1-6; possible D gene TRBD1, 5 bases. Per the germline V gene, CDR1 is MNHNY and CDR2 is SVGAGI (reference sequence). The CDR3 sequence is 16 residues long. The ends were cut back, 2 bases at V and 10 bases at J, with 18 bases in the middle. This chain's CDR3 is CASSYLPGGIGSPLHF. CDR3 coding DNA: TGTGCCAGCAGTTACCTCCCGGGGGGGATCGGCTCACCCCTCCACTTT.

V is TRBV19 and J is TRBJ2-6; no definite D call. The CDR3 runs 18 residues. Germline CDR1 and CDR2: LNHDA and SQIVND (reference sequence). The V end lost 10 bases, the J end lost 0 bases, and 22 bases lay between the germline ends. The CDR3 DNA reads TGTGCCACCGAATCGCGGTCTTTTGGGGACTCTGGGGCCAACGTCCTGACTTTC. It encodes CATESRSFGDSGANVLTF.

This clone was recorded a few times. The chain carries TRBV2 and TRBJ2-5; 8 bases map to TRBD1. Trimming took 7 bases from V and 5 from J; bases not matched to a gene: 6. This CDR3 comprises 13 residues. The germline V gene has CDR1 SNHLY and CDR2 FYNNEI. The CDR3 DNA follows: TGTGCCAGCATCGGACAGGGTTACGAGACCCAGTACTTC. It yields the protein CASIGQGYETQYF.

The V gene is TRBV2, the J gene TRBJ2-7; D is undetermined. Trimming took off 7 bases at V and 4 bases at J, with 14 bases between the two ends. The CDR3 consists of 13 residues. The germline CDR1 and CDR2 sequences are SNHLY and FYNNEI. CDR3 amino acids: CASTLDDEYEQYF. CDR3 in DNA: TGTGCCAGCACCCTAGACGACGAATACGAGCAGTACTTC. The full variable domain, rest sourced from reference TRBV2 and TRBJ2-7, is EPEVTQTPSHQVTQMGQEVILRCVPISNHLYFYWYRQILGQKVEFLVSFYNNEISEKSEIFDDQFSVERPDGSNFTLKIRSTKLEDSAMYFCASTLDDEYEQYFGPGTRLTVT.

The gene calls are TRBV10-3 and TRBJ1-1, with D maybe TRBD1 (5 bases). From germline, CDR1 is ENHRY and CDR2 SYGVKD. Trimming took off 6 bases at V and 1 base at J, with 9 bases between the two ends. The CDR3 is 13 residues long. CDR3 nucleotide sequence: TGTGCCATCAGCACCAGGGAGAACACTGAAGCTTTCTTT. Translated: CAISTRENTEAFF.

The chain recombines TRBV4-1 with TRBJ1-3; D gene uncertain. The V and J ends lost 1 base and 4 bases respectively, with 8 bases between them. Germline assignment: CDR1 MGHRA and CDR2 YSYEKL. The CDR3 has 14 residues. CDR3 region: CASSQGVTGNTIYF. For the CDR3, the DNA is TGCGCCAGCAGCCAAGGGGTTACAGGAAACACCATATATTTT.